Sequencing of this TCR beta chain was carried out in a study of CD8+ T cells in alopecia areata. This clone has a handful of counts. After isolation, RNA underwent reverse transcription to generate cDNA as the sequencing template. Assay used: immunoSEQ multiplex PCR; TCRdb lists only in-frame clones, some missing. The sample carries some 110,000 clones, 35% to 45% recorded once. CDR1 and CDR2 from the germline V gene are SQVTM and ANQGSEA. The CDR3 covers 13 residues. Unmatched junction bases numbered 6, after V lost 7 bases and J lost 0 bases. The TCR was taken from a human donor with alopecia areata. The chain couples TRBV29-1 to TRBJ2-7, with 7 bases lining up with TRBD2. The sequencing sample was made of CD4+ T cells sorted from blood. The CDR3 DNA follows: TGCAGCGCCCGGAGCGGGGCCTCCTACGAGCAGTACTTC. As protein: CSARSGASYEQYF.